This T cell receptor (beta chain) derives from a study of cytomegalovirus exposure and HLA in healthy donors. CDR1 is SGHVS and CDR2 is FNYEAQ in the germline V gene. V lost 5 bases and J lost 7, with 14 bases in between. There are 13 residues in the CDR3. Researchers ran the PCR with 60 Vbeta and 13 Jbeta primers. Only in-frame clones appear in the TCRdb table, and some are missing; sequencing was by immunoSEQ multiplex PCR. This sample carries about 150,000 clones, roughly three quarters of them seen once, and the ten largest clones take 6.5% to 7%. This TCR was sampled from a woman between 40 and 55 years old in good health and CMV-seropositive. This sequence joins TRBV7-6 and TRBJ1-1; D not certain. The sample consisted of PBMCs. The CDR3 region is CASSQRRSNEAFF. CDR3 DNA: TGTGCCAGCAGCCAGAGGAGGAGTAATGAAGCTTTCTTT.